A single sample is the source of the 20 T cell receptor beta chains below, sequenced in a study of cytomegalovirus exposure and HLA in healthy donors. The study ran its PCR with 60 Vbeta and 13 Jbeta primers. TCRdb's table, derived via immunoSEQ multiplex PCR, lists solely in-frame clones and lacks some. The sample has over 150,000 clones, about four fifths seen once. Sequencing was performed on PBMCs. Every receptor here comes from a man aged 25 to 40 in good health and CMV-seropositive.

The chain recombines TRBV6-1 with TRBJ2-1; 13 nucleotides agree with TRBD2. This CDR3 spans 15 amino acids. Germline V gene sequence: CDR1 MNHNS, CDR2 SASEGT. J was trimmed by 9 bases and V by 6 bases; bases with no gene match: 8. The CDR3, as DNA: TGTGCCAGCAGCCAACTAGCGGGAGGGCGCCGTGAGCAGTTCTTC. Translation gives CASSQLAGGRREQFF.

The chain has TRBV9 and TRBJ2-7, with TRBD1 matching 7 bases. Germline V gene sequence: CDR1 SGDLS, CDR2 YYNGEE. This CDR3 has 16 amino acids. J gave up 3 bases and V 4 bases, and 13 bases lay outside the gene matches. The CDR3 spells CASSPWTGPSVYEQYF. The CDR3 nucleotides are TGTGCCAGCAGCCCGTGGACAGGCCCATCGGTCTACGAGCAGTACTTC.

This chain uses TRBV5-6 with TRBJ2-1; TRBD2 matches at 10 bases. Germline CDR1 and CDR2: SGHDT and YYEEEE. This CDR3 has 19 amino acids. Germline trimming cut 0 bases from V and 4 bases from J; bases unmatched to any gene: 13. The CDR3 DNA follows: TGTGCCAGCAGCTTGGCCTCTGTACTAGCGGGGTATAATTACAATGAGCAGTTCTTC. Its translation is CASSLASVLAGYNYNEQFF.

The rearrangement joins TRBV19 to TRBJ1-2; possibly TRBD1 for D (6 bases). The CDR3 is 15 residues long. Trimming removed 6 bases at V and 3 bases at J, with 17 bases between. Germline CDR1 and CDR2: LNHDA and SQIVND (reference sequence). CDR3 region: CASRPRGGFYYGYTF. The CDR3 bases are TGTGCCAGTAGGCCAAGGGGGGGGTTCTACTATGGCTACACCTTC. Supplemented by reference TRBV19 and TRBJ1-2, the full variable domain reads DGGITQSPKYLFRKEGQNVTLSCEQNLNHDAMYWYRQDPGQGLRLIYYSQIVNDFQKGDIAEGYSVSREKKESFPLTVTSAQKNPTAFYLCASRPRGGFYYGYTFGSGTRLTVV.

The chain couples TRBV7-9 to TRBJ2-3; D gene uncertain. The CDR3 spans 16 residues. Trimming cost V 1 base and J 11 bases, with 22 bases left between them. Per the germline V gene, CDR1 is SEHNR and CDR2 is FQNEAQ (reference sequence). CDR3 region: CASSLGFVSALEGQYF. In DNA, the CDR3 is TGTGCCAGCAGCTTAGGATTCGTCAGCGCTCTAGAAGGGCAGTATTTT.

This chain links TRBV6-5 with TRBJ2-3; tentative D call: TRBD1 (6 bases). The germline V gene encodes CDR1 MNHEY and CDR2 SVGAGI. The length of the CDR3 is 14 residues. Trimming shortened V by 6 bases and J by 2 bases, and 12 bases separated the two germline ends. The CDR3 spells CASRRGGDTDTQYF. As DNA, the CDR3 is TGTGCCAGCAGACGAGGGGGTGACACAGATACGCAGTATTTT.

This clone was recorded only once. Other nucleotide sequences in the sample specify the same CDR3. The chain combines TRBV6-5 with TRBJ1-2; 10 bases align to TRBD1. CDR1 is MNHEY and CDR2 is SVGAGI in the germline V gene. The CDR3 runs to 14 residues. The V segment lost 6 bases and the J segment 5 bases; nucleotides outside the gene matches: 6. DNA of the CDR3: TGTGCCAGCAGCTCCGGGACAGGGGTGTATGGCTACACCTTC. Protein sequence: CASSSGTGVYGYTF.

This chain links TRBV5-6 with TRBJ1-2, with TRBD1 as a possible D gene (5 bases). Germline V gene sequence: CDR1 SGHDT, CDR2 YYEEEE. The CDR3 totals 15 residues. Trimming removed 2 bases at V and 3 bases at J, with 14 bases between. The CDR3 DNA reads TGTGCCAGCAGCTTACCGCAGGGAATTTACTATGGCTACACCTTC. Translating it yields CASSLPQGIYYGYTF.

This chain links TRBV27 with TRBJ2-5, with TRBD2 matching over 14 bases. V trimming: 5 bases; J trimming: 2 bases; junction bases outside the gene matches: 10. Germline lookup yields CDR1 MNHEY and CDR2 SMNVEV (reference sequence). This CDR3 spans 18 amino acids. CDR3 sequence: CASSPRTSGRKGQETQYF. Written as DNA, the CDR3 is TGTGCCAGCAGTCCGCGGACTAGCGGGAGGAAAGGGCAAGAGACCCAGTACTTC.

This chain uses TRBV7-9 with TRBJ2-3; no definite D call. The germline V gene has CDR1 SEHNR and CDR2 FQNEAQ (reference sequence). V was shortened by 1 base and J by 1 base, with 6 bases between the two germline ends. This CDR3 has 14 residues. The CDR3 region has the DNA TGTGCCAGCAGCTTAGTGGCGGGCACAGATACGCAGTATTTT. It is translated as CASSLVAGTDTQYF.

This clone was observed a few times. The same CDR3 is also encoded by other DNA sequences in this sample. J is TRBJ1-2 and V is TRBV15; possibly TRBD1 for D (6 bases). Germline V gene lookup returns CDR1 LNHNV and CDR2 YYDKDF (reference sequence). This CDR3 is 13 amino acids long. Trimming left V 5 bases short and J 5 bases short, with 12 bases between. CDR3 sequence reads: CATSSDRGYGYTF. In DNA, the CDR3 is TGTGCCACCAGCTCGGACAGAGGATATGGCTACACCTTC.

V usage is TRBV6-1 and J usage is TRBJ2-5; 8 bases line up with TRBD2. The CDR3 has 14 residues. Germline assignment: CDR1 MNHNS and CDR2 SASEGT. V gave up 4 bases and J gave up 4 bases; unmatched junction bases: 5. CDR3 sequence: CASSVGLGPETQYF. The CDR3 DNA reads TGTGCCAGCAGTGTGGGACTAGGGCCAGAGACCCAGTACTTC.

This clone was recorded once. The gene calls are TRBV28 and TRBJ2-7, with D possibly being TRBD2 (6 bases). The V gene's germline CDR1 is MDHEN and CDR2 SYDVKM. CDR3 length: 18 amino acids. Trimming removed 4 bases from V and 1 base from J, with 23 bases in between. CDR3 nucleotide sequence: TGTGCCAGCAGTTCGGGACTCCACTACCAGGCTTATTCCTACGAGCAGTACTTC. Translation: CASSSGLHYQAYSYEQYF.

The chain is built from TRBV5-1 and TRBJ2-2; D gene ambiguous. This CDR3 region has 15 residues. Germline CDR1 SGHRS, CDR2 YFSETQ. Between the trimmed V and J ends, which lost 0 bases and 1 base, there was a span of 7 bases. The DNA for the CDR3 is TGCGCCAGCAGCTTGGACAGCCTGAACACCGGGGAGCTGTTTTTT. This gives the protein CASSLDSLNTGELFF.

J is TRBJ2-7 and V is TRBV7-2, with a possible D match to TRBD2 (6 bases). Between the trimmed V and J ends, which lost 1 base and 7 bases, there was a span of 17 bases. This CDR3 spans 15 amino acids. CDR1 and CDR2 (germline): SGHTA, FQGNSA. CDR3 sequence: CASSLGGRRNGEQYF. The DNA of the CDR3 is TGTGCCAGCAGCTTAGGTGGGAGGCGGAACGGTGAGCAGTACTTC.

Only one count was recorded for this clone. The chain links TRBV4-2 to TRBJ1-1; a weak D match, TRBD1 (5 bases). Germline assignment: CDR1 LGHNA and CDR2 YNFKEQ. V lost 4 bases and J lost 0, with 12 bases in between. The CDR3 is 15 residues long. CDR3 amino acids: CASSPITGMNTEAFF. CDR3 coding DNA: TGTGCCAGCAGCCCTATTACAGGAATGAACACTGAAGCTTTCTTT.

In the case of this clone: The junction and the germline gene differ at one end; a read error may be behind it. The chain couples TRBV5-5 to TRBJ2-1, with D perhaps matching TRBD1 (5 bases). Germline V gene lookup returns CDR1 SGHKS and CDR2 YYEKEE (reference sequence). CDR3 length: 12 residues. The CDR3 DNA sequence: TGTGCCAGCACCTTGAAAGGGGATGAGCAGTTCTTC. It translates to CASTLKGDEQFF.

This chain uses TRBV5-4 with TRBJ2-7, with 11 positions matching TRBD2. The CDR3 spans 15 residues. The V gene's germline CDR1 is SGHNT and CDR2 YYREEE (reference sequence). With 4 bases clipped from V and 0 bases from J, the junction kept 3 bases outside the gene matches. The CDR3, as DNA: TGTGCCAGCAGCCAAGGACTAGCGGGCTCCTACGAGCAGTACTTC. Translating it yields CASSQGLAGSYEQYF.

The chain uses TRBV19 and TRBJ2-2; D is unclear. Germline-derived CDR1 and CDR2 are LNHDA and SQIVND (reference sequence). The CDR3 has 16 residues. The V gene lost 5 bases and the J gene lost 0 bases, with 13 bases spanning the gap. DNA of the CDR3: TGTGCCAGTAGTTCACGCGGATGGTCGAACACCGGGGAGCTGTTTTTT. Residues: CASSSRGWSNTGELFF.

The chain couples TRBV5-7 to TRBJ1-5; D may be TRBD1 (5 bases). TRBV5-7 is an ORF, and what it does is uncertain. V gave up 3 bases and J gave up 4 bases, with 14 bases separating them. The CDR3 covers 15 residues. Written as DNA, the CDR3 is TGTGCCAGCAGCTCGGGGGGTACTAATAATCAGCCCCAGCATTTT. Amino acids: CASSSGGTNNQPQHF.